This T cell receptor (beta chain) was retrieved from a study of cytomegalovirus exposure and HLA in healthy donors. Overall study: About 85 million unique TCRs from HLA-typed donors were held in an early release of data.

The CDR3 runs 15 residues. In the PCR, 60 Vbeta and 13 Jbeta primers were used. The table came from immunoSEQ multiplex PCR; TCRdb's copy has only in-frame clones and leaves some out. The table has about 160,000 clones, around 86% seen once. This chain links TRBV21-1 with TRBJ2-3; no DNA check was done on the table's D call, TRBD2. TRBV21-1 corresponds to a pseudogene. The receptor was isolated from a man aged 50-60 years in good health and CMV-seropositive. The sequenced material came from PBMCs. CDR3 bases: TGTGCCAGCATCTGGACTAGCGGGAGAGCCGATACGCAGTATTTT. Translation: CASIWTSGRADTQYF.